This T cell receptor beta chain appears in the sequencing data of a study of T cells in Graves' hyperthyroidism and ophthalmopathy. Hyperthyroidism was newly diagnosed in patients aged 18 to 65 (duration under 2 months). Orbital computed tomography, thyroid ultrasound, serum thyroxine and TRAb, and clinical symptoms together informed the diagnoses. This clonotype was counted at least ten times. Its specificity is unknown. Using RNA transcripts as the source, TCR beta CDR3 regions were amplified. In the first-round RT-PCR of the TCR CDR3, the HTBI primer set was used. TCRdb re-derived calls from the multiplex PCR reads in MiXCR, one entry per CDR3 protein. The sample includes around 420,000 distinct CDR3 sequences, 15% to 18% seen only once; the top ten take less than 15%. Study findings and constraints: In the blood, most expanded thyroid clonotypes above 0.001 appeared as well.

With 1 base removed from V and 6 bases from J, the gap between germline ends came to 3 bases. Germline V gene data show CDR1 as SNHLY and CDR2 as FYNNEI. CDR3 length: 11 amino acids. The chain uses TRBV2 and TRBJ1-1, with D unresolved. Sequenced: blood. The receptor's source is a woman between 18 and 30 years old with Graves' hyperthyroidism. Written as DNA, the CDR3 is TGTGCCAGCAGTGAAGTCTCTGAAGCTTTCTTT. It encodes CASSEVSEAFF. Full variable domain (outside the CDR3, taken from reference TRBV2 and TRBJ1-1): EPEVTQTPSHQVTQMGQEVILRCVPISNHLYFYWYRQILGQKVEFLVSFYNNEISEKSEIFDDQFSVERPDGSNFTLKIRSTKLEDSAMYFCASSEVSEAFFGQGTRLTVV.